The clone carrying this TCR beta chain showed up just a few times. Germline CDR1 is MDHEN and CDR2 is SYDVKM. The CDR3 has 16 residues. Trimming removed 5 bases from V and 0 bases from J, with 15 bases in between. These data belong to a study of blood T cells in healthy people across ages. Primed by a sample-barcoded 5' primer and a J-beta primer mix, a second PCR proceeded for roughly 6 to 12 cycles. Each CDR3 protein is one row after TCRdb ran MiXCR on the 5' RACE reads. The data show roughly 1.5 million distinct CDR3 sequences, about 45% seen once. The rearrangement uses TRBV28 and TRBJ2-3, with a tentative D call TRBD1 (6 bases). The material sequenced was blood. The TCR sequence derives from a woman younger than 30 in good health. The CDR3: CASSHHRDISTDTQYF. The CDR3 region has the DNA TGTGCCAGCAGTCACCACAGGGACATTAGCACAGATACGCAGTATTTT.